This T cell receptor (beta chain) was obtained from a study of cytomegalovirus exposure and HLA in healthy donors. Study results and caveats: Across donors, sequencing depth was assumed by presence/absence analyses to be roughly uniform. Reports indicate that TCR beta sequences accurately predicted the HLA-A and HLA-B alleles of most subjects. A later analysis showed HLA-associated TCR beta chains outstripping equally common others in clonal expansion.

Per the germline V gene, CDR1 is SGDLS and CDR2 is YYNGEE. This CDR3 is 15 amino acids long. Trimming removed 0 bases from V and 3 bases from J, with 10 bases in between. In the case of this clone: The target antigen is unknown.

Amplification used 60 Vbeta primers and 13 Jbeta primers. The assay was immunoSEQ multiplex PCR, and TCRdb's table has in-frame clones only and misses some. The sample carries over 150,000 clones, more than 60% recorded once. V is TRBV9 and J is TRBJ1-5, with a weak D call TRBD1 (6 bases). Sequencing was performed on PBMCs. The source is a woman between 40 and 50 years old in good health and CMV-seronegative. The CDR3 DNA sequence: TGTGCCAGCAGCGTAGGACAGGTTCTCAATCAGCCCCAGCATTTT. Amino acids: CASSVGQVLNQPQHF. Supplemented by reference TRBV9 and TRBJ1-5, the full variable domain reads DSGVTQTPKHLITATGQRVTLRCSPRSGDLSVYWYQQSLDQGLQFLIQYYNGEERAKGNILERFSAQQFPDLHSELNLSSLELGDSALYFCASSVGQVLNQPQHFGDGTRLSIL.